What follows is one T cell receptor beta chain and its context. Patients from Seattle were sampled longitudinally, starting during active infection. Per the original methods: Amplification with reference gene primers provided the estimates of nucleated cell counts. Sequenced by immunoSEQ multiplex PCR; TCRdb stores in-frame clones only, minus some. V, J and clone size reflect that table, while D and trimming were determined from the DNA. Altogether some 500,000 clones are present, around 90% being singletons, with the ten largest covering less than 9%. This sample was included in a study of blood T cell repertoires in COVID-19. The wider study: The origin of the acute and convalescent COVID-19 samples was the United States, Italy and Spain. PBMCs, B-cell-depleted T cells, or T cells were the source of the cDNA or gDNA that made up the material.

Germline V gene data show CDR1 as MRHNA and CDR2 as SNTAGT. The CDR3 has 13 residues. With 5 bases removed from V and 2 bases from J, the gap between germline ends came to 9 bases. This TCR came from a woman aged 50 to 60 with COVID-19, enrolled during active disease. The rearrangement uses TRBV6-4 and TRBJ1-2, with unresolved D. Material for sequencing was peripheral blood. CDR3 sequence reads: CASSPGANYGYTF. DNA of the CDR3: TGTGCCAGCAGTCCGGGAGCGAACTATGGCTACACCTTC.